These 30 T cell receptor beta chains came from one sample sequenced in a study of long-term antiretroviral therapy in people with HIV (dated by TCRdb to 2021 to 2024). The immunoSEQ hsTCRB v3.0 assay was used at survey level resolution to sequence the TRB variable region. The table was pulled from immuneACCESS by TCRdb, which kept in-frame rearrangements only. Such tables lose some clones; where checked, under half of the loss comes from unresolved V genes, and the rest has no known cause. This sample comprises under 50,000 clones, roughly 90% of them detected only once. The ten most abundant clones make up roughly 3.9% of the sample. Sequencing used unsorted PBMCs, obtained just before starting antiretroviral therapy. Receptor source: a woman between 18 and 30 years old with HIV.

This chain connects TRBV15 to TRBJ2-7; no clear D. The CDR3 has 13 amino acids. V was pared by 3 bases and J by 2 bases, with 8 bases between. The germline CDR1 and CDR2 sequences are LNHNV and YYDKDF (reference sequence). The CDR3 here is CATSRGQTYEQYF. CDR3 coding DNA: TGTGCCACCAGCAGGGGCCAAACCTACGAGCAGTACTTC. Full variable domain (outside the CDR3, taken from reference TRBV15 and TRBJ2-7): DAMVIQNPRYQVTQFGKPVTLSCSQTLNHNVMYWYQQKSSQAPKLLFHYYDKDFNNEADTPDNFQSRRPNTSFCFLDIRSPGLGDTAMYLCATSRGQTYEQYFGPGTRLTVT.

The J gene is TRBJ2-5, the V gene TRBV25-1; D remains ambiguous. This CDR3 comprises 15 residues. CDR1 and CDR2 from the germline V gene are MGHDK and SYGVNS. The V gene lost 2 bases and the J gene lost 5 bases, with 15 bases spanning the gap. The CDR3 protein is CASSETRAIEETQYF. The CDR3 DNA follows: TGTGCCAGCAGTGAAACACGGGCCATCGAGGAGACCCAGTACTTC.

The chain is built from TRBV18 and TRBJ1-5; weak D call: TRBD1 (5 bases). V lost 6 bases, J lost 3 bases, and 18 bases lay in between. Germline V gene data show CDR1 as KGHSH and CDR2 as LQKENI. This CDR3 has 16 residues. The CDR3 protein is CASSDRRGHNNQPQHF. The CDR3, as DNA: TGTGCCAGCTCGGATCGACGCGGACATAACAATCAGCCCCAGCATTTT. Full variable domain (remainder filled in from reference TRBV18 and TRBJ1-5): NAGVMQNPRHLVRRRGQEARLRCSPMKGHSHVYWYRQLPEEGLKFMVYLQKENIIDESGMPKERFSAEFPKEGPSILRIQQVVRGDSAAYFCASSDRRGHNNQPQHFGDGTRLSIL.

This clone was detected a few times. This chain joins TRBV28 and TRBJ1-1; D is uncertain. This CDR3 has 13 residues. Trimming shortened V by 2 bases and J by 5 bases, and 9 bases separated the two germline ends. Germline-derived CDR1 and CDR2 are MDHEN and SYDVKM. DNA of the CDR3: TGTGCCAGCAGTTTAGGGGAAGGGACTGAAGCTTTCTTT. Residues: CASSLGEGTEAFF.

This clone occurred a few times. The chain couples TRBV4-2 to TRBJ1-2; D might be TRBD1 (6 bases). V lost 5 bases, J lost 1 base, and 14 bases lay in between. The CDR3 extends over 15 amino acids. The germline V gene has CDR1 LGHNA and CDR2 YNFKEQ. The CDR3 loop is CASSARQENNYGYTF. The CDR3, as DNA: TGTGCCAGCAGCGCACGACAGGAAAATAACTATGGCTACACCTTC.

This sequence joins TRBV7-2 and TRBJ2-7; D unclear. V was shortened by 5 bases and J by 5 bases, with 22 bases between the two germline ends. This CDR3 spans 16 amino acids. Per the germline V gene, CDR1 is SGHTA and CDR2 is FQGNSA. The CDR3 region has the DNA TGTGCCAGCAGCCGGCAGAGCACTAATGGCGTCCACGAGCAGTACTTC. The encoded protein is CASSRQSTNGVHEQYF.

The genes are TRBV4-2 and TRBJ2-7; D is undetermined. This CDR3 has 16 amino acids. CDR1 is LGHNA and CDR2 is YNFKEQ in the germline V gene. V gave up 4 bases and J gave up 1 base, with 17 bases separating them. DNA of the CDR3: TGTGCCAGCAGCCCAGCGACCAGGCAGATTTCCTACGAGCAGTACTTC. Amino acids: CASSPATRQISYEQYF.

The chain joins TRBV18 to TRBJ1-4; 8 bases align to TRBD1. CDR1 is KGHSH, CDR2 LQKENI, per germline. The V and J ends lost 3 bases and 5 bases, in that order; junction bases with no gene match: 5. This CDR3 comprises 15 residues. CDR3 in DNA: TGTGCCAGCTCACCCCAGACAGGGGAAAATGAAAAACTGTTTTTT. The encoded protein is CASSPQTGENEKLFF.

The chain has TRBV18 and TRBJ2-7; TRBD1 agrees at 12 bases. The trim removed 2 bases at V and 6 bases at J, leaving 5 bases unmatched. CDR1 and CDR2 (germline): KGHSH, LQKENI. This CDR3 spans 15 amino acids. The CDR3 is CASSPSGQGASEQYF. In nucleotides, the CDR3 is TGTGCCAGCTCACCATCGGGACAGGGGGCAAGCGAGCAGTACTTC.

The gene calls are TRBV4-1 and TRBJ1-4, with D hard to call. The V and J ends lost 3 bases and 7 bases respectively, with 6 bases between them. Per the germline V gene, CDR1 is MGHRA and CDR2 is YSYEKL. The CDR3 contains 12 residues. The CDR3 here is CASSHRSEKLFF. CDR3 DNA sequence: TGCGCCAGCAGCCACCGGAGTGAAAAACTGTTTTTT.

This clone appeared a few times. The rearrangement joins TRBV7-3 to TRBJ2-5; D might be TRBD1 or TRBD2, each matching 5 bases. Germline CDR1 reads SGHTA; CDR2 reads FQGTGA. This CDR3 region has 13 residues. V was pared by 4 bases and J by 5 bases, with 11 bases between. The CDR3 DNA follows: TGTGCCAGCAGCTCGGGGACGATGGAGACCCAGTACTTC. It specifies CASSSGTMETQYF.

The V call is TRBV14, the J call TRBJ1-1, with 7 bases aligning to TRBD1. Per germline, CDR1 SGHDN and CDR2 FVKESK. Trimming cost V 3 bases and J 1 base; bases outside gene matches: 2. This CDR3 region has 14 residues. CDR3 protein: CASSHHRGNTEAFF. CDR3 coding DNA: TGTGCCAGCAGCCATCACAGGGGGAACACTGAAGCTTTCTTT.

This chain joins TRBV28 and TRBJ2-5, with TRBD2 identical over 8 bases. The V gene's germline CDR1 is MDHEN and CDR2 SYDVKM. The CDR3 spans 16 residues. With V trimmed by 2 bases and J by 1 base, 6 bases remained unmatched. The CDR3 DNA sequence: TGTGCCAGCAGTTTACGGGGCGGGAGGTCCCAAGAGACCCAGTACTTC. This translates into CASSLRGGRSQETQYF.

The J gene is TRBJ1-4, the V gene TRBV15; tentatively, D is TRBD1 (6 bases). The length of the CDR3 is 13 residues. V gave up 4 bases and J gave up 8 bases, with 11 bases separating them. Germline-derived CDR1 and CDR2 are LNHNV and YYDKDF (reference sequence). The CDR3: CATSTGEGEKLFF. The CDR3 DNA is TGTGCCACCAGCACAGGGGAGGGGGAAAAACTGTTTTTT.

This clone was seen a handful of times. The CDR3 coding sequence is TGTGCCAGCAGCCCACGGACAGGGGGGACCTCCGAGCAGTACTTC. Its translation: CASSPRTGGTSEQYF. The J gene is TRBJ2-7, the V gene TRBV7-2, with 10 bases identical to TRBD1. The CDR3 consists of 15 residues. Germline assignment: CDR1 SGHTA and CDR2 FQGNSA. The V and J ends lost 5 bases and 6 bases, in that order; junction bases with no gene match: 10.

V is TRBV23-1 and J is TRBJ2-3, with TRBD2 matching over 8 bases. TRBV23-1 is given ORF status, its function remaining uncertain. Trimming took 0 bases from V and 6 from J; bases not matched to a gene: 11. The CDR3 covers 17 residues. This chain's CDR3 is CASSQSREAGASDTQYF. Written as DNA, the CDR3 is TGCGCCAGCAGTCAATCGAGGGAAGCGGGAGCCAGCGATACGCAGTATTTT.

This sequence joins TRBV4-1 and TRBJ2-6; D is unclear. V gave up 1 base and J gave up 2 bases, with 6 bases separating them. This CDR3 region has 15 residues. Germline V gives CDR1 MGHRA, CDR2 YSYEKL. The CDR3 reads CASSQVATGANVLTF. The CDR3 DNA follows: TGCGCCAGCAGCCAAGTAGCTACTGGGGCCAACGTCCTGACTTTC.

The chain carries TRBV7-8 and TRBJ1-2, with D unresolved. The V gene lost 3 bases and the J gene lost 6 bases, with 23 bases spanning the gap. This CDR3 is 17 amino acids long. CDR1 is SGHVS, CDR2 FQNEAQ, per germline. The CDR3 nucleotides read TGTGCCAGCAGCTTTCGGCAGGCGAACTATCCTCTCCATGGCTACACCTTC. It yields the protein CASSFRQANYPLHGYTF.

This chain uses TRBV6-8 with TRBJ2-1, with D tentatively TRBD2 (6 bases). Per germline, CDR1 MNHGY and CDR2 SAAAGT. V gave up 7 bases and J gave up 5 bases, with 15 bases separating them. CDR3 length: 14 residues. Here the CDR3 reads CASTVTEGHNEQFF. CDR3 sequence (DNA): TGTGCCAGCACCGTGACGGAGGGCCACAATGAGCAGTTCTTC.

This clone has a single count. The chain couples TRBV19 to TRBJ2-2; 9 bases are a match to TRBD2. CDR3 length: 15 residues. Germline values: CDR1 LNHDA, CDR2 SQIVND (reference sequence). V dropped 7 bases and J dropped 4; count of bases not matched to a gene: 7. Here the CDR3 reads CASTGGRATTGELFF. CDR3 nucleotides: TGTGCCAGTACCGGCGGGAGGGCCACCACCGGGGAGCTGTTTTTT.

The chain joins TRBV19 to TRBJ1-1; perhaps TRBD1 as D (5 bases). CDR1 is LNHDA and CDR2 is SQIVND in the germline V gene (reference sequence). Trimming took off 3 bases at V and 5 bases at J, with 10 bases between the two ends. The CDR3 contains 13 residues. CDR3 residues: CASSMGRKTEAFF. The CDR3 coding sequence is TGTGCCAGTAGTATGGGGCGGAAGACTGAAGCTTTCTTT. Using reference TRBV19 and TRBJ1-1 for the parts outside the CDR3, the full variable domain is DGGITQSPKYLFRKEGQNVTLSCEQNLNHDAMYWYRQDPGQGLRLIYYSQIVNDFQKGDIAEGYSVSREKKESFPLTVTSAQKNPTAFYLCASSMGRKTEAFFGQGTRLTVV.

V is TRBV10-3 and J is TRBJ2-7; D possibly uses TRBD1 or TRBD2 (5 bases each). CDR3 size: 15 residues. Trimming took off 5 bases at V and 0 bases at J, with 14 bases between the two ends. Looked up from germline, CDR1 is ENHRY and CDR2 is SYGVKD. The CDR3 reads CAISRGGLSSYEQYF. CDR3 nucleotides: TGTGCCATCAGTAGGGGCGGGTTGAGCTCCTACGAGCAGTACTTC.

This rearrangement joins TRBV6-4 to TRBJ1-5, with D unclear. Germline lookup yields CDR1 MRHNA and CDR2 SNTAGT. This CDR3 region has 13 residues. Trimming took off 6 bases at V and 5 bases at J, with 11 bases between the two ends. CDR3 sequence: CASSEDRDQPQHF. CDR3 nucleotide sequence: TGTGCCAGCAGCGAAGATAGGGATCAGCCCCAGCATTTT.

The chain is built from TRBV13 and TRBJ1-4; 9 bases map to TRBD1. CDR3 length equals 12 residues. Germline V gene sequence: CDR1 PRHDT, CDR2 FYEKMQ (reference sequence). The V and J ends lost 3 bases and 10 bases, in that order; junction bases with no gene match: 0. DNA of the CDR3: TGTGCCAGCAGCTTGGGACAGGGAAAACTGTTTTTT. Protein sequence: CASSLGQGKLFF.

The gene calls are TRBV10-3 and TRBJ2-7, with D perhaps being TRBD1 or TRBD2 (6 bases each). The germline V and J ends were trimmed by 3 bases and 3 bases, with 12 bases remaining between them. Germline CDR1 reads ENHRY; CDR2 reads SYGVKD. The CDR3 is 14 residues long. The CDR3 sequence: CAISEGGGRYEQYF. The CDR3 DNA is TGTGCCATCAGTGAAGGTGGGGGGCGCTACGAGCAGTACTTC.

The chain combines TRBV27 with TRBJ1-1, with D tentatively TRBD1 (6 bases). This CDR3 is 13 amino acids long. CDR1 is MNHEY and CDR2 is SMNVEV in the germline V gene (reference sequence). V lost 6 bases and J lost 7, with 15 bases in between. The CDR3, as DNA: TGTGCCAGCAGATTTGGGGGGGCCAATGAAGCTTTCTTT. Translating gives CASRFGGANEAFF.

The chain couples TRBV5-1 to TRBJ2-1; D possibly corresponds to TRBD2 (5 bases). The CDR3 loop spans 14 amino acids. CDR1 is SGHRS and CDR2 is YFSETQ in the germline V gene. V was cut by 3 bases and J by 8 bases, with 15 bases left in between. CDR3 protein: CASSSGGGGDEQFF. CDR3 DNA sequence: TGCGCCAGCAGCTCTGGAGGCGGAGGCGATGAGCAGTTCTTC.

This clone was detected once. The V and J genes are TRBV29-1 and TRBJ1-1; no reliable D call. Germline lookup yields CDR1 SQVTM and CDR2 ANQGSEA. Trimming took 4 bases from V and 9 from J, leaving 12 bases between them. The CDR3 consists of 11 residues. The CDR3 is CSVALDPKAFF. CDR3 DNA sequence: TGCAGCGTTGCTCTGGACCCCAAAGCTTTCTTT.

The sample holds a few counts of this clone. The gene calls are TRBV7-9 and TRBJ2-1; weak D call: TRBD2 (6 bases). Deletions cut 10 bases from V and 6 bases from J, with 25 bases between. From germline, CDR1 is SEHNR and CDR2 FQNEAQ (reference sequence). This CDR3 has 16 residues. In DNA, the CDR3 is TGTGCCATCTCCCCCGTTGGGGCCCGGGACTTCAATGAGCAGTTCTTC. This encodes CAISPVGARDFNEQFF.

This clone was counted once. The chain combines TRBV5-5 with TRBJ2-7, with 10 bases fitting TRBD2. The germline V gene encodes CDR1 SGHKS and CDR2 YYEKEE (reference sequence). CDR3 length: 15 amino acids. After removal of 2 bases from V and 2 bases from J, the junction contained 4 bases not matched to a gene. Here the CDR3 DNA reads TGTGCCAGCAGCTTCCGGACTAGCGGCACCTACGAGCAGTACTTC. Translation: CASSFRTSGTYEQYF.